The present entry profiles one T cell receptor beta chain with its context. V was cut by 4 bases and J by 7 bases, with 12 bases left in between. CDR3 length: 12 amino acids. Germline V gives CDR1 SGHNT, CDR2 YYREEE (reference sequence). The source of the sample is a study of cytomegalovirus exposure and HLA in healthy donors. Generated by immunoSEQ multiplex PCR, the TCRdb table keeps only in-frame clones and is missing some. The sample contains more than 90,000 clones, 70% to 90% of which appear only once. This TCR derives from a man between 18 and 29 years old in good health and CMV-seropositive. The rearrangement uses TRBV5-4 and TRBJ2-7, with a tentative D call TRBD1 (5 bases). The sample was PBMCs. CDR3 nucleotides: TGTGCCAGCAGCATTCAGCCAGGGGAGCAGTACTTC. This sequence encodes CASSIQPGEQYF.